The rows below give T cell receptor beta chains drawn from one sample of a study of cytomegalovirus exposure and HLA in healthy donors. Here immunoSEQ multiplex PCR was the method, and the copy in TCRdb shows in-frame clones only, minus some. The sample lists 180,000 or so clones, approximately 89% seen once, with roughly 3% in the top ten. Sequencing was performed on PBMCs. Receptors were obtained from a man aged 18 to 35 in good health and CMV-seropositive. Both conserved end residues are trimmed from each CDR3. The D gene is left open where the match is weak.

J	V	D	CDR3
TRBJ2-7	TRBV6-6	NA	ASSLPGSYEQY
TRBJ1-4	TRBV15	NA	ATSREGAANEKLF
TRBJ2-5	TRBV6-5	NA	ASSRGQIETQY
TRBJ1-2	TRBV5-1	NA	ASSLVGSNYGYT
TRBJ2-7	TRBV7-2	NA	ASSGRDMIRSY
TRBJ2-7	TRBV14	TRBD2	ASSPLTGGPREQY
TRBJ2-3	TRBV7-3	TRBD2	ASSEGLAGVTDTQY
TRBJ1-2	TRBV7-9	NA	ASSPPVSGRTGYT
TRBJ2-7	TRBV27	NA	ASSPTQGRYEQY
TRBJ1-5	TRBV2	NA	ASSLRGQPQH
TRBJ1-2	TRBV15	NA	ATSDSSNYGYT
TRBJ1-4	TRBV5-1	TRBD1	ASSSRGPAGRGRIEKLF
TRBJ2-7	TRBV6-5	TRBD2	ASSYGGGSYEQY
TRBJ2-2	TRBV6-5	NA	ASSHNPSGELF
TRBJ2-7	TRBV19	TRBD2	ASSSIAGAFASYEQY
TRBJ1-1	TRBV9	TRBD1	ASARGQEAF
TRBJ2-3	TRBV29-1	NA	SVPRAGGDTQY
TRBJ1-4	TRBV6-1	NA	ASRREGKLF
TRBJ2-1	TRBV7-3	TRBD2	ASSPGLAGLYNEQF
TRBJ2-1	TRBV27	TRBD2	ASSLVAGGEQF
TRBJ1-6	TRBV15	NA	ATSRDHTRTANNSPLH
TRBJ2-7	TRBV28	NA	ASSSSWRGPYEQY